Each of the 2 T cell receptor beta chains below was sequenced from the same sample in a study of T-cell memory formation after mild COVID-19. MiXCR, run by TCRdb on the 5' RACE reads, gives a single entry per CDR3 protein. The repertoire holds about 250,000 distinct CDR3 sequences, with more than 15% as singletons. The sample comprised PBMCs or a T cell subset sorted from them (not recorded which). The origin of the receptors is a man aged 18 to 30 who had mild COVID-19 (a few samples of this study predate the infection). Cell type and time point are not known.

This clonotype was counted ten times or more. This chain connects TRBV4-3 to TRBJ2-1; D unresolved. The germline V gene has CDR1 LGHNA and CDR2 YSLEER. Trimming took 2 bases from V and 0 from J, leaving 14 bases between them. The length of the CDR3 is 17 residues. The CDR3 sequence is CASSQSETGSSYNEQFF. CDR3 in DNA: TGCGCCAGCAGCCAATCTGAAACCGGTAGCTCCTACAATGAGCAGTTCTTC.

This clonotype was observed a handful of times. The J gene is TRBJ1-2, the V gene TRBV7-8, with TRBD1 matching over 9 bases. This CDR3 is 15 amino acids long. In germline, CDR1 is SGHVS, CDR2 FQNEAQ. J was trimmed by 7 bases and V by 1 base; bases with no gene match: 7. The CDR3 nucleotides read TGTGCCAGCAGCTTAGAAGGGACAGGGAGAGGTGGCTACACCTTC. Translation gives CASSLEGTGRGGYTF.